Below are 18 T cell receptor beta chains sequenced from a single sample in a study of blood T cell repertoires in COVID-19. The assay was immunoSEQ multiplex PCR, and TCRdb's table has in-frame clones only and misses some. The table lists under 200,000 clones, 79% of them singletons. Input material: peripheral blood. All receptors come from a woman in her fifties or sixties with COVID-19, enrolled during active disease.

This clone occurred once. J is TRBJ2-1 and V is TRBV6-1, with 7 bases aligning to TRBD2. Germline values: CDR1 MNHNS, CDR2 SASEGT. The CDR3 totals 18 residues. Germline trimming cut 4 bases from V and 0 bases from J; bases unmatched to any gene: 12. For the CDR3, the DNA is TGTGCCAGCAGTGTACGAGCGGGAAGCCAAAGCTCCTACAATGAGCAGTTCTTC. This sequence encodes CASSVRAGSQSSYNEQFF.

This rearrangement joins TRBV5-5 to TRBJ2-3, with D possibly matching TRBD2 (6 bases). The germline V gene has CDR1 SGHKS and CDR2 YYEKEE (reference sequence). The V end was cut by 3 bases, the J end by 6 bases, with 17 bases between. The CDR3 loop spans 15 amino acids. The CDR3 loop reads CASSWRTIGTDTQYF. Written as DNA, the CDR3 is TGTGCCAGCAGCTGGAGGACTATCGGAACGGATACGCAGTATTTT.

The chain carries TRBV11-3 and TRBJ2-3; a weak D match, TRBD1 (7 bases). Germline-derived CDR1 and CDR2 are SGHNT and YENEEA. V shed 5 bases and J shed 5 bases, with 17 bases lying between them. CDR3 length equals 15 residues. CDR3 sequence (DNA): TGTGCCAGCAGCCCCCAGGGGGGCCAGGGAGATACGCAGTATTTT. It codes for CASSPQGGQGDTQYF.

The chain couples TRBV19 to TRBJ1-2; D possibly corresponds to TRBD1 (5 bases). The germline V gene has CDR1 LNHDA and CDR2 SQIVND (reference sequence). V was clipped by 6 bases and J by 4 bases, with 12 bases between them. This CDR3 is 13 amino acids long. The CDR3 protein is CASSLRDFYGYTF. CDR3 coding DNA: TGTGCCAGTAGCCTCCGGGACTTCTATGGCTACACCTTC.

The rearrangement links TRBV19 to TRBJ1-4, with 11 bases fitting TRBD1. The CDR3 is made up of 15 amino acids. Looked up from germline, CDR1 is LNHDA and CDR2 is SQIVND (reference sequence). J was trimmed by 8 bases and V by 5 bases; bases with no gene match: 7. The CDR3 reads CASSLDRGRKEKLFF. The CDR3 region has the DNA TGTGCCAGTAGTTTGGACAGGGGGCGAAAAGAAAAACTGTTTTTT.

This chain links TRBV5-8 with TRBJ2-2; 7 bases match TRBD1. Germline V gives CDR1 SGHTS, CDR2 YDEGEE. The CDR3 spans 16 residues. After removal of 3 bases from V and 1 base from J, the junction contained 6 bases not matched to a gene. The CDR3 protein is CASSYGQVRNTGELFF. The CDR3 DNA sequence: TGTGCCAGCAGCTATGGACAGGTCCGGAACACCGGGGAGCTGTTTTTT.

This sequence joins TRBV10-3 and TRBJ2-1, with TRBD1 matching over 7 bases. Germline loops: CDR1 ENHRY, CDR2 SYGVKD. This CDR3 spans 18 amino acids. Trimming removed 4 bases from V and 3 bases from J; junction bases left unmatched: 15. For the CDR3, the DNA is TGTGCCATCAGTGCAGGTCGGAGAACAGGGGACCTCTACAATGAGCAGTTCTTC. It specifies CAISAGRRTGDLYNEQFF.

CDR3 DNA: TGCGCCAGCAGCCAAGATCTCGGAACAGGGGCCGGGACCGAGCAGTACTTC. It encodes CASSQDLGTGAGTEQYF. The genes are TRBV4-1 and TRBJ2-7, with 7 bases matching TRBD1. V shed 0 bases and J 6 bases; nucleotides not matched to a gene: 14. The CDR3 is 17 residues long. Germline assignment: CDR1 MGHRA and CDR2 YSYEKL.

This clone was counted once. The rearrangement joins TRBV19 to TRBJ1-2; 10 bases agree with TRBD1. The germline V gene encodes CDR1 LNHDA and CDR2 SQIVND (reference sequence). Germline trimming cut 5 bases from V and 2 bases from J; bases unmatched to any gene: 5. The length of the CDR3 is 15 residues. The CDR3 DNA sequence: TGTGCCAGTAGTTTATCGGGACAGGGGAACTATGGCTACACCTTC. It is translated as CASSLSGQGNYGYTF.

The chain joins TRBV11-3 to TRBJ2-3, with TRBD2 as a possible D gene (7 bases). The CDR3 is 14 residues long. Trimming pared 5 bases from V and 2 bases from J, leaving 11 bases between. Germline V gene lookup returns CDR1 SGHNT and CDR2 YENEEA. CDR3 sequence reads: CASSPGGTTDTQYF. As DNA, the CDR3 is TGTGCCAGCAGCCCGGGGGGCACCACAGATACGCAGTATTTT.

The chain links TRBV19 to TRBJ1-2, with D uncertain. The ends were cut back, 4 bases at V and 4 bases at J, with 7 bases in the middle. Germline CDR1 is LNHDA and CDR2 is SQIVND (reference sequence). CDR3 size: 12 residues. CDR3 DNA: TGTGCCAGTAGTAGAGGGATCTATGGCTACACCTTC. It translates to CASSRGIYGYTF. Complete variable domain (other parts from reference TRBV19 and TRBJ1-2): DGGITQSPKYLFRKEGQNVTLSCEQNLNHDAMYWYRQDPGQGLRLIYYSQIVNDFQKGDIAEGYSVSREKKESFPLTVTSAQKNPTAFYLCASSRGIYGYTFGSGTRLTVV.

The rearrangement uses TRBV5-6 and TRBJ1-2; TRBD1 aligns across 9 bases. V dropped 6 bases and J dropped 8; count of bases not matched to a gene: 8. Germline-derived CDR1 and CDR2 are SGHDT and YYEEEE. The CDR3 runs 13 residues. As DNA, the CDR3 is TGTGCCAGCACCCCACAGGGGGCGGGCGGCTACACCTTC. Translation: CASTPQGAGGYTF.

The chain couples TRBV19 to TRBJ2-5, with 12 bases fitting TRBD1. CDR3 length: 16 residues. Looked up from germline, CDR1 is LNHDA and CDR2 is SQIVND (reference sequence). Trimming cost V 0 bases and J 5 bases; bases outside gene matches: 4. Here the CDR3 reads CASSIERDRGQETQYF. The DNA for the CDR3 is TGTGCCAGTAGTATAGAACGGGACAGGGGGCAGGAGACCCAGTACTTC.

The chain joins TRBV7-2 to TRBJ1-2; maybe TRBD1 (5 bases). Germline V gene data show CDR1 as SGHTA and CDR2 as FQGNSA. V lost 2 bases and J 2 bases, leaving 6 bases between the germline ends. This CDR3 region has 13 residues. CDR3 in amino acids: CASSLYRNYGYTF. The CDR3 DNA is TGTGCCAGCAGCTTATACAGGAACTATGGCTACACCTTC.

Comments on this clone: At one end, the junction sequence differs from germline, possibly due to a read error. The chain recombines TRBV2 with TRBJ1-2; D gene ambiguous. Germline CDR1 is SNHLY and CDR2 is FYNNEI. There are 16 residues in the CDR3. The CDR3 reads CASRRQAVLLWLPTFF. CDR3 sequence (DNA): TGTGCCAGCAGGAGACAAGCCGTTCTTCTATGGCTACCAACTTTCTTC.

The chain has TRBV7-3 and TRBJ2-2, with a tentative D call TRBD1 (5 bases). V lost 2 bases, J lost 4 bases, and 5 bases lay in between. CDR3 length equals 13 residues. The germline V gene encodes CDR1 SGHTA and CDR2 FQGTGA. The CDR3 reads CASSLQGTGELFF. The DNA for the CDR3 is TGTGCCAGCAGCTTACAGGGCACCGGGGAGCTGTTTTTT.

This clone was seen a single time. J is TRBJ2-2 and V is TRBV21-1; the table calls TRBD1, which could not be checked here. TRBV21-1 is deemed a pseudogene. The CDR3 sequence is 16 residues long. CDR3 sequence (DNA): TGTGCCAGCAGCAACAAGTCAGGGCCGAACACCGGGGAGCTGTTTTTT. Translating gives CASSNKSGPNTGELFF.

The chain links TRBV6-5 to TRBJ2-7; 9 nucleotides line up with TRBD1. V was clipped by 5 bases and J by 3 bases; unmatched bases: 5. The CDR3 runs 14 residues. In germline, CDR1 is MNHEY, CDR2 SVGAGI. The CDR3 coding sequence is TGTGCCAGCAGTAAGTCGACAGGGGGCTACGAGCAGTACTTC. Amino acid sequence: CASSKSTGGYEQYF.